This is a list of T cell receptor beta chains from one sample in a study of blood T cell repertoires in COVID-19. Assay used: immunoSEQ multiplex PCR; TCRdb lists only in-frame clones, some missing. Here the sample spans around 300,000 clones, roughly nine tenths being singletons. The sequenced sample was peripheral blood. Receptor source: a middle-aged man with acute or convalescent COVID-19. The CDR3 runs from the conserved cysteine through the conserved F or W. Each record gives: V gene, J gene, clone size, D gene, CDR3 protein, CDR3 DNA. The D gene is left open where the match is weak. The size of a clone is reported for some rows only, either as once, few or many, or as a class for expanded clones.

TRBV7-8,TRBJ2-3,few,TRBD1,CASSPTGRQADTQYF,TGTGCCAGCAGCCCGACAGGGAGACAGGCAGATACGCAGTATTTT
TRBV5-1,TRBJ2-2,once,.,CASSQLDPGELFF,TGCGCCAGCAGCCAACTCGATCCGGGGGAGCTGTTTTTT
TRBV7-6,TRBJ2-5,.,TRBD1,CASSLGWTGQETQYF,TGTGCCAGCAGCTTAGGCTGGACAGGGCAAGAGACCCAGTACTTC
TRBV24-1,TRBJ2-1,.,TRBD2,CATSDAASGGAGEQFF,TGTGCCACCAGTGATGCCGCTAGCGGGGGGGCCGGTGAGCAGTTCTTC
TRBV7-2,TRBJ2-5,.,.,CATSLGPRETQYF,TGTGCCACCAGCTTAGGACCGCGGGAGACCCAGTACTTC
TRBV6-5,TRBJ1-1,.,.,CASSNYGMWNTEAFF,TGTGCCAGCAGCAACTACGGGATGTGGAACACTGAAGCTTTCTTT
TRBV5-1,TRBJ2-6,.,.,CASSLGTAPGGANVLTF,TGCGCCAGCAGCTTGGGGACAGCTCCGGGTGGGGCCAACGTCCTGACTTTC
TRBV6-4,TRBJ2-1,.,TRBD2,CASSESSGGVVFF,TGTGCCAGCAGTGAATCTAGCGGGGGAGTCGTGTTCTTC
TRBV11-2,TRBJ1-2,.,TRBD1,CASSTTGPYGYTF,TGTGCCAGCAGCACGACAGGGCCCTATGGCTACACCTTC
TRBV5-1,TRBJ2-5,.,.,CASSFRGPLEETQYF,TGCGCCAGCAGCTTTAGGGGCCCTCTAGAAGAGACCCAGTACTTC
TRBV29-1,TRBJ2-7,.,TRBD2,CSVEGLRGEPYEQYF,TGCAGCGTTGAGGGACTGCGGGGGGAACCCTACGAGCAGTACTTC
TRBV7-9,TRBJ2-7,.,TRBD2,CASSRAGGYEQYF,TGTGCCAGCAGCCGGGCGGGGGGTTACGAGCAGTACTTC
TRBV5-1,TRBJ1-5,.,.,CASSLAGVNQPQHF,TGCGCCAGCAGCTTGGCCGGGGTGAACCAGCCCCAGCATTTT
TRBV6-6,TRBJ1-2,.,.,CASSPGDVRGYTF,TGTGCCAGCAGCCCCGGGGATGTGAGGGGCTACACCTTC
TRBV5-1,TRBJ2-5,.,.,CASSLDGTLEETQYF,TGCGCCAGCAGCTTGGATGGGACTCTTGAAGAGACCCAGTACTTC
TRBV6-1,TRBJ2-7,.,.,CASSDWDNYEQYF,TGTGCCAGCAGTGATTGGGACAATTACGAGCAGTACTTC
TRBV25-1,TRBJ2-5,.,TRBD1,CASRKGAETQYF,TGTGCCAGCAGAAAGGGGGCCGAGACCCAGTACTTC
TRBV2,TRBJ2-7,.,.,CASTGPGRGSEQYF,TGTGCCAGCACCGGTCCTGGCAGGGGCTCCGAGCAGTACTTC
TRBV15,TRBJ2-5,.,TRBD1,CATSDDRVETQYF,TGTGCCACCAGCGACGACAGGGTTGAGACCCAGTACTTC
TRBV7-9,TRBJ1-5,.,.,CASSSDTQPQHF,TGTGCCAGCAGCTCGGACACTCAGCCCCAGCATTTT
TRBV12-3/TRBV12-4,TRBJ2-2,.,.,CASAFAAGGELFF,TGTGCCAGCGCATTCGCGGCGGGCGGGGAGCTGTTTTTT
TRBV18,TRBJ2-3,.,TRBD2,CASSPTSGATDTQYF,TGTGCCAGCTCCCCAACTAGCGGGGCCACAGATACGCAGTATTTT
TRBV6-5,TRBJ2-5,.,TRBD1,CASRPQGALETQYF,TGTGCCAGCAGGCCACAGGGGGCCCTTGAGACCCAGTACTTC
TRBV19,TRBJ2-3,.,.,CASSVVSGGTDTQYF,TGTGCCAGTAGTGTAGTTAGCGGAGGCACAGATACGCAGTATTTT
TRBV5-1,TRBJ2-4,few,.,CASSWGQSNIQYF,TGCGCCAGCAGCTGGGGCCAGTCGAACATTCAGTACTTC
TRBV5-1,TRBJ2-7,.,.,CASSFLGDEQYF,TGCGCCAGCAGCTTTTTAGGGGACGAGCAGTACTTC
TRBV2,TRBJ2-7,once,TRBD2,CASRGMIAGAWEQYF,TGTGCCAGCAGGGGCATGATAGCGGGGGCGTGGGAGCAGTACTTC
TRBV7-3,TRBJ2-3,.,TRBD2,CASSSLGGGDTQYF,TGTGCCAGCAGCTCCCTGGGGGGGGGAGATACGCAGTATTTT
TRBV7-3,TRBJ2-7,.,TRBD2,CASSPAGTSGSYEQYF,TGTGCCAGCAGCCCCGCCGGGACTAGCGGCTCCTACGAGCAGTACTTC
TRBV27,TRBJ1-2,.,.,CASRPGQSFYGYTF,TGTGCCAGTCGACCAGGACAGAGTTTCTATGGCTACACCTTC
TRBV9,TRBJ2-2,few,TRBD1,CASSPRTGAAANTGELFF,TGTGCCAGCAGCCCGCGGACAGGGGCCGCTGCGAACACCGGGGAGCTGTTTTTT
TRBV30,TRBJ1-2,.,.,CAWSVRGALGYTF,TGTGCCTGGAGTGTACGGGGGGCGCTGGGCTACACCTTC
TRBV5-4,TRBJ1-4,.,.,CASSDRKGPDEKLFF,TGTGCCAGCAGCGATCGGAAGGGGCCGGATGAAAAACTGTTTTTT
TRBV5-1,TRBJ2-3,.,.,CASSLVGRGSTDTQYF,TGCGCCAGCAGCTTGGTTGGGCGGGGTAGCACAGATACGCAGTATTTT
TRBV5-4,TRBJ1-4,.,.,CASSPPGATNEKLFF,TGTGCCAGCAGCCCCCCAGGGGCAACTAATGAAAAACTGTTTTTT
TRBV5-1,TRBJ2-1,.,TRBD1,CASSNPGTGGRNEQFF,TGCGCCAGCAGCAACCCCGGGACAGGGGGAAGAAATGAGCAGTTCTTC
TRBV4-1,TRBJ2-1,.,.,CASRFRASSSNEQFF,TGCGCCAGCAGGTTCCGGGCTAGCTCCTCCAATGAGCAGTTCTTC
TRBV6-5,TRBJ1-2,.,TRBD1,CASSLTGGGYGYTF,TGTGCCAGCAGTCTTACAGGGGGCGGATATGGCTACACCTTC
TRBV19,TRBJ2-4,.,.,CASSPPGGHGADLGNIQYF,TGTGCCAGTAGCCCCCCTGGGGGACATGGGGCGGATTTGGGAAACATTCAGTACTTC
TRBV5-8,TRBJ2-7,.,.,CASSPLIGVTLDEQYF,TGTGCCAGCAGCCCTCTGATCGGTGTCACCCTAGACGAGCAGTACTTC
TRBV18,TRBJ1-2,.,TRBD1,CASSPSTGLLGYTF,TGTGCCAGCTCACCATCGACAGGGCTGTTGGGCTACACCTTC
TRBV2,TRBJ1-2,.,.,CASSGGRVKGYTF,TGTGCCAGCAGCGGGGGGAGGGTGAAGGGCTACACCTTC
TRBV4-2,TRBJ1-5,.,TRBD1,CASSQDYRGYSNQPQHF,TGTGCCAGCAGCCAAGACTACAGGGGCTATAGCAATCAGCCCCAGCATTTT
TRBV5-5,TRBJ2-5,.,TRBD1,CASSWGQGEGETQYF,TGTGCCAGCAGCTGGGGACAGGGTGAGGGAGAGACCCAGTACTTC
TRBV12-3/TRBV12-4,TRBJ1-2,.,.,CASSLTGYDGYTF,TGTGCCAGCAGCCTTACAGGATACGATGGCTACACCTTC
TRBV7-9,TRBJ2-2,.,TRBD2,CASTSGTRNTGELFF,TGTGCCAGCACCTCCGGGACTAGAAACACCGGGGAGCTGTTTTTT
TRBV4-2,TRBJ1-2,.,.,CASSQTRDIDNYGYTF,TGTGCCAGCAGCCAAACCCGGGACATCGATAACTATGGCTACACCTTC
TRBV7-8,TRBJ1-5,.,TRBD1,CASSGIQGTQPQHF,TGTGCCAGCAGCGGAATACAGGGGACGCAGCCCCAGCATTTT
TRBV6-6,TRBJ2-3,.,TRBD2,CASSRTSGGRTDTQYF,TGTGCCAGCAGCCGGACCAGCGGGGGGCGCACAGATACGCAGTATTTT
TRBV7-9,TRBJ2-7,few,.,CASSGPGGTYHYEQYF,TGTGCCAGCAGCGGGCCTGGAGGGACCTATCACTACGAGCAGTACTTC
TRBV6-5,TRBJ1-2,.,TRBD1,CASALGQNPYGYTF,TGTGCCAGTGCACTGGGACAGAACCCCTATGGCTACACCTTC
TRBV7-9,TRBJ2-7,.,.,CASSFTRWEQYF,TGTGCCAGCAGTTTTACCCGGTGGGAGCAGTACTTC
TRBV20-1,TRBJ2-5,.,.,CSVDGGETQYF,TGCAGTGTGGATGGGGGGGAGACCCAGTACTTC
TRBV2,TRBJ2-7,once,.,CASSEVRDSNYEQYF,TGTGCCAGCAGTGAAGTTCGAGACAGTAACTACGAGCAGTACTTC
TRBV4-1,TRBJ1-2,.,.,CASRHNRYGNYGYTF,TGCGCCAGCAGGCATAACAGATACGGTAACTATGGCTACACCTTC
TRBV14,TRBJ2-3,.,.,CASSQEARGGTQYF,TGTGCCAGCAGCCAAGAGGCCAGGGGCGGTACGCAGTATTTT
TRBV5-1,TRBJ1-2,.,TRBD1,CASSTGGFDYGYTF,TGCGCCAGCAGCACAGGGGGGTTTGACTATGGCTACACCTTC
TRBV15,TRBJ1-5,.,.,CATSRDRAEVQPQHF,TGTGCCACCAGCAGAGACAGGGCTGAGGTTCAGCCCCAGCATTTT
TRBV29-1,TRBJ1-2,.,.,CSTRDLLRGGYTF,TGCAGCACGCGGGACCTTCTTCGGGGGGGCTACACCTTC